This record covers a single T cell receptor beta chain. From germline, CDR1 is SGHTA and CDR2 FQGNSA. V was clipped by 4 bases and J by 4 bases; unmatched bases: 0. The CDR3 loop spans 12 amino acids. This sample is drawn from a study of blood T cell repertoires in COVID-19. Overall study context: Sample material is recorded as cDNA or gDNA derived from T cells, B-cell-depleted T cells, or PBMCs.

Data came from immunoSEQ multiplex PCR; TCRdb stores just in-frame clones and leaves some out. Here the sample spans 90,000 to 100,000 clones, 84% being singletons. Sequenced input: peripheral blood. The clonotype was recovered from a man in his sixties or seventies with active or convalescent COVID-19. This chain connects TRBV7-2 to TRBJ2-5; 7 nucleotides align to TRBD1. The CDR3 region is CASSYRGETQYF. The CDR3 coding sequence is TGTGCCAGCAGCTACAGGGGAGAGACCCAGTACTTC.